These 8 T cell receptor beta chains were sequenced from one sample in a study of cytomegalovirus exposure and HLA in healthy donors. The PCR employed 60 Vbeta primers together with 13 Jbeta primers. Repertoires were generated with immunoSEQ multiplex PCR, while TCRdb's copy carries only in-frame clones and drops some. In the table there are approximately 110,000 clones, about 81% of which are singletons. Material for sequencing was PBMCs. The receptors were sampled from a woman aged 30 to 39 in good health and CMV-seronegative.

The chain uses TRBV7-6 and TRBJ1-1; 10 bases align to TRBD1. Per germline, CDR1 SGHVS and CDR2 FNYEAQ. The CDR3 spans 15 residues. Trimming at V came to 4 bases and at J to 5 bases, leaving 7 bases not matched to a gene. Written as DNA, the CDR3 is TGTGCCAGCAGCTCGTATCGGGACAGGGGTACTGAAGCTTTCTTT. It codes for CASSSYRDRGTEAFF.

The CDR3 DNA is TGTGCCAGCAGCCAAGATCTTCCGGGTGTCGGAAACACCATATATTTT. This gives the protein CASSQDLPGVGNTIYF. The chain recombines TRBV14 with TRBJ1-3, with D unclear. Germline assignment: CDR1 SGHDN and CDR2 FVKESK. CDR3 length equals 16 residues. V shed 0 bases and J shed 4 bases, with 13 bases lying between them. The whole variable domain, remainder taken from reference TRBV14 and TRBJ1-3, is EAGVTQFPSHSVIEKGQTVTLRCDPISGHDNLYWYRRVMGKEIKFLLHFVKESKQDESGMPNNRFLAERTGGTYSTLKVQPAELEDSGVYFCASSQDLPGVGNTIYFGEGSWLTVV.

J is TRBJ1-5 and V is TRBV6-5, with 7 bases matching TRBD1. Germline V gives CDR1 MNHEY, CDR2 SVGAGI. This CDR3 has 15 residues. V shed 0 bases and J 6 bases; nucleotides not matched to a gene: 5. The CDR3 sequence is CASSYSAGGSQPQHF. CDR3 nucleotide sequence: TGTGCCAGCAGTTACTCGGCAGGGGGGAGTCAGCCCCAGCATTTT.

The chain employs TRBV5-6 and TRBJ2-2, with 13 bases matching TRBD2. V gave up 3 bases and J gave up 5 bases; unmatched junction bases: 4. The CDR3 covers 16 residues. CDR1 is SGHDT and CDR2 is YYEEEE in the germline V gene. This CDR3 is CASSWGLAGRTGELFF. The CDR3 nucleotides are TGTGCCAGCAGCTGGGGACTAGCGGGAAGGACCGGGGAGCTGTTTTTT.

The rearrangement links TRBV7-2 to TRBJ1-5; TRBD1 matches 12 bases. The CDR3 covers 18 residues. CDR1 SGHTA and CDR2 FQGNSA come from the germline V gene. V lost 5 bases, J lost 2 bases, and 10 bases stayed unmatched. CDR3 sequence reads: CASSPGQGAPRGNQPQHF. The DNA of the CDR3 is TGTGCCAGCAGCCCGGGACAGGGGGCCCCACGGGGCAATCAGCCCCAGCATTTT.

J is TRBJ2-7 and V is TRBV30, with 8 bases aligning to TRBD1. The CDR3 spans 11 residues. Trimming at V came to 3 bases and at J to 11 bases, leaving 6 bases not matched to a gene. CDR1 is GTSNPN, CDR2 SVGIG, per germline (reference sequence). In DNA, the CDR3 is TGTGCCTGGAGGGGACAGGCTTTGGAGTACTTC. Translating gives CAWRGQALEYF. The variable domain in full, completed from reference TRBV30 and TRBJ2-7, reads SQTIHQWPATLVQPVGSPLSLECTVEGTSNPNLYWYRQAAGRGLQLLFYSVGIGQISSEVPQNLSASRPQDRQFILSSKKLLLSDSGFYLCAWRGQALEYFGPGTRLTVT.

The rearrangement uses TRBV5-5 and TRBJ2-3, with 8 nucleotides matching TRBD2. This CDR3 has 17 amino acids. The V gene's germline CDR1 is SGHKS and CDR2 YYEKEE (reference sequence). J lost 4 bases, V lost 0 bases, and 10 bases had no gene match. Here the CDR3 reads CASSLGSGGGSADTQYF. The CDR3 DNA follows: TGTGCCAGCAGCTTGGGAAGCGGGGGAGGTAGTGCAGATACGCAGTATTTT. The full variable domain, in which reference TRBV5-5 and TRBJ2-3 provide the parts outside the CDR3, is DAGVTQSPTHLIKTRGQQVTLRCSPISGHKSVSWYQQVLGQGPQFIFQYYEKEERGRGNFPDRFSARQFPNYSSELNVNALLLGDSALYLCASSLGSGGGSADTQYFGPGTRLTVL.

CDR3 loop: CASSLRGSYNEQFF. The CDR3 DNA reads as TGTGCCAGCAGTCTCCGCGGGAGCTACAATGAGCAGTTCTTC. This chain connects TRBV27 to TRBJ2-1; 7 nucleotides align to TRBD2. The CDR3 is 14 amino acids. Germline CDR1 is MNHEY and CDR2 is SMNVEV (reference sequence). Germline trimming cut 5 bases from V and 3 bases from J; bases unmatched to any gene: 4.